One and the same sample provided the 21 T cell receptor beta chains below, sequenced in a study of cytomegalovirus exposure and HLA in healthy donors. TCRdb's table, derived via immunoSEQ multiplex PCR, lists solely in-frame clones and lacks some. The data contain some 140,000 clones, approximately 89% of them seen just once; the ten biggest clones take up about 8.2%. The sequenced material came from PBMCs. Source of these receptors: a woman between 18 and 30 years old in good health and CMV-seropositive.

The V gene is TRBV19, the J gene TRBJ1-2, with TRBD1 identical over 7 bases. CDR3 size: 14 residues. Germline CDR1 and CDR2: LNHDA and SQIVND (reference sequence). V dropped 5 bases and J dropped 2; count of bases not matched to a gene: 5. The CDR3 is CASSSPTGNYGYTF. Here the CDR3 DNA reads TGTGCCAGTAGTTCCCCGACAGGGAACTATGGCTACACCTTC.

The chain has TRBV4-2 and TRBJ2-3; 13 bases map to TRBD2. The CDR3 has 17 amino acids. Germline V gene lookup returns CDR1 LGHNA and CDR2 YNFKEQ. J gave up 7 bases and V 1 base, and 8 bases lay outside the gene matches. The CDR3 protein is CASSQATGTSGVNTQYF. The DNA for the CDR3 is TGTGCCAGCAGCCAAGCCACAGGGACTAGCGGGGTAAATACGCAGTATTTT.

The chain uses TRBV28 and TRBJ1-2; possible D gene TRBD1, 6 bases. Germline lookup yields CDR1 MDHEN and CDR2 SYDVKM. The V end was cut by 3 bases, the J end by 2 bases, with 7 bases between. This CDR3 comprises 13 residues. As DNA, the CDR3 is TGTGCCAGCAGTTTCGGACAGAACTATGGCTACACCTTC. It encodes CASSFGQNYGYTF.

J is TRBJ1-4 and V is TRBV6-5; possibly TRBD1 for D (5 bases). The V end lost 4 bases, the J end lost 7 bases, and 13 bases lay between the germline ends. This CDR3 has 14 amino acids. CDR1 and CDR2 (germline): MNHEY, SVGAGI. CDR3 DNA: TGTGCCAGCAGTTGGGAAACAGGCGGTGAAAAACTGTTTTTT. This sequence encodes CASSWETGGEKLFF.

The chain combines TRBV6-6 with TRBJ2-7; 12 bases fit TRBD2. Trimming cost V 3 bases and J 3 bases; bases outside gene matches: 3. The germline gives CDR1 MNHNY, CDR2 SVGAGI (reference sequence). This CDR3 is 15 amino acids long. The CDR3 DNA reads as TGTGCCAGCAGTTATGGACTAGCGGGGAGCTACGAGCAGTACTTC. It specifies CASSYGLAGSYEQYF.

The gene calls are TRBV5-4 and TRBJ1-3; possible D gene TRBD1, 5 bases. CDR1 and CDR2 from the germline V gene are SGHNT and YYREEE (reference sequence). This CDR3 is 14 amino acids long. Trimming shortened V by 2 bases and J by 2 bases, and 8 bases separated the two germline ends. Written as DNA, the CDR3 is TGTGCCAGCAGCTTTCAGGGTACTGGAAACACCATATATTTT. This gives the protein CASSFQGTGNTIYF.

The gene calls are TRBV28 and TRBJ1-5, with D unresolved. In germline, CDR1 is MDHEN, CDR2 SYDVKM. Trimming shortened V by 2 bases and J by 3 bases, and 11 bases separated the two germline ends. This CDR3 contains 15 residues. CDR3 coding DNA: TGTGCCAGCAGTTTAAATCACGGAGTCAATCAGCCCCAGCATTTT. Its translation is CASSLNHGVNQPQHF.

This chain joins TRBV4-1 and TRBJ1-2; 7 bases line up with TRBD1. CDR1 MGHRA and CDR2 YSYEKL come from the germline V gene. V dropped 2 bases and J dropped 4; count of bases not matched to a gene: 4. This CDR3 has 14 residues. CDR3 sequence (DNA): TGCGCCAGCAGCCAACCCGGACAGGTCTATGGCTACACCTTC. As protein: CASSQPGQVYGYTF.

The chain recombines TRBV29-1 with TRBJ1-1; a weak D match, TRBD1 (6 bases). The length of the CDR3 is 14 residues. Between the trimmed V and J ends, which lost 4 bases and 5 bases, there was a span of 17 bases. Germline values: CDR1 SQVTM, CDR2 ANQGSEA. The CDR3 region is CSVALGGGGTEAFF. CDR3 nucleotide sequence: TGCAGCGTTGCTTTGGGGGGGGGCGGGACTGAAGCTTTCTTT.

This clone has only one observation. V gene TRBV27 combines with J gene TRBJ1-2, with unresolved D. Trimming removed 7 bases from V and 8 bases from J, with 8 bases in between. CDR3 length: 10 residues. CDR1 and CDR2 from the germline V gene are MNHEY and SMNVEV (reference sequence). CDR3 DNA sequence: TGTGCCAGCATCTGGCCGGGCTACACCTTC. It codes for CASIWPGYTF.

The chain is built from TRBV5-1 and TRBJ2-3; 7 bases align to TRBD2. Germline assignment: CDR1 SGHRS and CDR2 YFSETQ. V trimming: 4 bases; J trimming: 6 bases; junction bases outside the gene matches: 8. CDR3 size: 14 residues. As DNA, the CDR3 is TGCGCCAGCAGCGTCGGCGGGGGAGGGGATACGCAGTATTTT. Translation: CASSVGGGGDTQYF. The entire variable domain, with the rest obtained from reference TRBV5-1 and TRBJ2-3, is as follows: KAGVTQTPRYLIKTRGQQVTLSCSPISGHRSVSWYQQTPGQGLQFLFEYFSETQRNKGNFPGRFSGRQFSNSRSEMNVSTLELGDSALYLCASSVGGGGDTQYFGPGTRLTVL.

In DNA form, the CDR3 reads TGTGCCAGCAGCCCGAGGGCGGAAATGAACACCGGGGAGCTGTTTTTT. Translation gives CASSPRAEMNTGELFF. This chain uses TRBV7-8 with TRBJ2-2; a weak D match, TRBD2 (5 bases). V was pared by 5 bases and J by 1 base, with 14 bases between. This CDR3 region has 16 residues. The germline gives CDR1 SGHVS, CDR2 FQNEAQ.

In this sample, this clone turned up once. This chain links TRBV27 with TRBJ2-1, with D perhaps matching TRBD2 (6 bases). V was trimmed by 7 bases and J by 8 bases, leaving 18 bases between them. Germline V gene lookup returns CDR1 MNHEY and CDR2 SMNVEV (reference sequence). CDR3 length equals 14 residues. In DNA form, the CDR3 reads TGTGCCAGCACCTTTTATGGAGGGAACCATGAGCAGTTCTTC. Its protein is CASTFYGGNHEQFF.

The chain combines TRBV6-5 with TRBJ1-5; 9 nucleotides line up with TRBD1. V lost 5 bases to trimming and J lost 7 bases; unmatched junction nucleotides: 9. There are 15 residues in the CDR3. Germline V gene data show CDR1 as MNHEY and CDR2 as SVGAGI. The CDR3 region is CASSPAGTGSQPQHF. The CDR3 DNA is TGTGCCAGCAGTCCAGCAGGGACAGGGTCCCAGCCCCAGCATTTT.

The J gene is TRBJ1-5, the V gene TRBV27; TRBD1 might be the D (6 bases). V shed 5 bases and J shed 4 bases, with 12 bases lying between them. Germline V gene data show CDR1 as MNHEY and CDR2 as SMNVEV (reference sequence). There are 14 residues in the CDR3. This CDR3 reads CASSQTGVNQPQHF. The CDR3, as DNA: TGTGCCAGCAGTCAGACAGGAGTAAATCAGCCCCAGCATTTT.

This chain connects TRBV7-6 to TRBJ2-2, with a tentative D call TRBD1 (6 bases). V was trimmed by 8 bases and J by 3 bases, leaving 19 bases between them. Germline V CDR1 and CDR2: SGHVS, FNYEAQ. This CDR3 has 16 residues. The CDR3 DNA reads as TGTGCCAGCGGGCCCTACGACAGGAGTCACACCGGGGAGCTGTTTTTT. Its translation is CASGPYDRSHTGELFF.

This clone has just one count. The V and J genes are TRBV5-6 and TRBJ2-1, with D possibly being TRBD1 (6 bases). Trimming stripped 3 bases from V and 10 bases from J, with 11 bases between. The CDR3 contains 12 residues. Germline V gene lookup returns CDR1 SGHDT and CDR2 YYEEEE. CDR3 nucleotides: TGTGCCAGCAGCTCCACAGGGTACGAGCAGTTCTTC. Translating it yields CASSSTGYEQFF.

The chain links TRBV19 to TRBJ1-4; the D gene is possibly TRBD1 (5 bases). The CDR3 covers 14 residues. Looked up from germline, CDR1 is LNHDA and CDR2 is SQIVND (reference sequence). V was clipped by 3 bases and J by 5 bases, with 10 bases between them. CDR3 in DNA: TGTGCCAGTAGTATCCCGGGGGGGAATGAAAAACTGTTTTTT. This translates into CASSIPGGNEKLFF.

V gene TRBV19 combines with J gene TRBJ2-3, with a weak D call TRBD2 (6 bases). Germline values: CDR1 LNHDA, CDR2 SQIVND (reference sequence). The CDR3 covers 17 residues. V was trimmed by 0 bases and J by 2 bases, leaving 15 bases between them. The DNA of the CDR3 is TGTGCCAGTAGTATAGAGAGCCGGGACTTGAACACAGATACGCAGTATTTT. Residues: CASSIESRDLNTDTQYF.

A single count supports this clone. The chain carries TRBV4-3 and TRBJ1-5; TRBD1 aligns across 8 bases. The V gene end was trimmed by 0 bases and the J gene end by 5 bases; junction bases not matched to a gene: 6. The CDR3 contains 16 residues. The germline gives CDR1 LGHNA, CDR2 YSLEER. The chain's CDR3 is CASSQDRSGGHQPQHF. The DNA for the CDR3 is TGCGCCAGCAGCCAAGATCGATCAGGGGGCCATCAGCCCCAGCATTTT.

The chain couples TRBV4-3 to TRBJ2-5; tentatively, D is TRBD1 (6 bases). This CDR3 contains 16 residues. Germline V gives CDR1 LGHNA, CDR2 YSLEER. The V gene lost 3 bases and the J gene lost 4 bases, with 18 bases spanning the gap. CDR3 region: CASSQGSGALAETQYF. CDR3 DNA: TGCGCCAGCAGCCAGGGATCAGGGGCCTTGGCAGAGACCCAGTACTTC.